This entry lists 30 T cell receptor beta chains sequenced from one sample in a study of T cells in localized non-small cell lung cancer. Only in-frame clones appear in the TCRdb table, and some are missing; sequencing was by immunoSEQ multiplex PCR. This sample carries roughly 35,000 clones, approximately 90% of them seen once, and the ten largest clones take 10% to 15%. The sample consisted of peripheral blood mononuclear cells, taken before any cancer treatment. Every receptor here comes from a female donor of 60 years or more with stage II lung adenocarcinoma.

The J gene is TRBJ2-7, the V gene TRBV28, with a weak D call TRBD2 (6 bases). CDR1 and CDR2 (germline): MDHEN, SYDVKM. Between the trimmed V and J ends, which lost 4 bases and 3 bases, there was a span of 13 bases. This CDR3 comprises 14 residues. CDR3: CASSSAGPVYEQYF. CDR3 bases: TGTGCCAGCAGTTCGGCGGGACCCGTCTACGAGCAGTACTTC.

The chain carries TRBV30 and TRBJ1-2, with 10 bases fitting TRBD1. V lost 2 bases and J lost 8; bases outside the gene matches: 8. The CDR3 length is 14 residues. Germline V CDR1 and CDR2: GTSNPN, SVGIG (reference sequence). The CDR3 loop is CAWSLRTGGTGYTF. The DNA of the CDR3 is TGTGCCTGGAGTCTTCGGACAGGGGGGACGGGCTACACCTTC.

The chain joins TRBV19 to TRBJ2-2; TRBD1 is a possible D gene (5 bases). The germline V and J ends were trimmed by 5 bases and 6 bases, with 19 bases remaining between them. Looked up from germline, CDR1 is LNHDA and CDR2 is SQIVND (reference sequence). The CDR3 covers 16 residues. The CDR3 nucleotides read TGTGCCAGTAGTGCGGACCTCGGGTCCAGGGCCGGGGAGCTGTTTTTT. Translation: CASSADLGSRAGELFF.

The chain employs TRBV5-1 and TRBJ1-1, with D uncertain. V was pared by 1 base and J by 4 bases, with 8 bases between. CDR3 length: 13 amino acids. Germline V CDR1 and CDR2: SGHRS, YFSETQ. The CDR3 region has the DNA TGCGCCAGCAGCTTGAGTATCGGCACTGAAGCTTTCTTT. Translation: CASSLSIGTEAFF.

V is TRBV7-6 and J is TRBJ2-1; TRBD1 matches 8 bases. Per germline, CDR1 SGHVS and CDR2 FNYEAQ. V trimming: 4 bases; J trimming: 13 bases; junction bases outside the gene matches: 3. The CDR3 extends over 11 amino acids. The CDR3 sequence is CASSSGQGQFF. The CDR3 nucleotides read TGTGCCAGCAGCTCCGGACAGGGCCAGTTCTTC.

The chain recombines TRBV18 with TRBJ1-4; TRBD1 matches at 7 bases. CDR3 length: 18 residues. The V segment lost 3 bases and the J segment 3 bases; nucleotides outside the gene matches: 13. CDR1 is KGHSH, CDR2 LQKENI, per germline. CDR3 region: CASSPRQGGRSANEKLFF. As DNA, the CDR3 is TGTGCCAGCTCACCCAGACAGGGCGGGAGGTCGGCTAATGAAAAACTGTTTTTT.

The CDR3 nucleotides are TGTGCCAGTAGGCCGGCACGGAGCGGGTCGACCTACGAGCAGTACTTC. The encoded protein is CASRPARSGSTYEQYF. This chain links TRBV19 with TRBJ2-7; perhaps TRBD2 as D (6 bases). Between the trimmed V and J ends, which lost 6 bases and 2 bases, there was a span of 20 bases. This CDR3 region has 16 residues. Germline assignment: CDR1 LNHDA and CDR2 SQIVND (reference sequence).

V and J are TRBV4-2 and TRBJ2-1; D is undetermined. Germline V gene data show CDR1 as LGHNA and CDR2 as YNFKEQ. CDR3 length: 13 amino acids. Trimming took 5 bases from V and 1 from J, leaving 6 bases between them. The CDR3 reads CASSGGSYNEQFF. DNA for the CDR3: TGTGCCAGCAGCGGTGGATCCTACAATGAGCAGTTCTTC.

The chain carries TRBV25-1 and TRBJ2-5, with 8 positions matching TRBD2. Germline V gene lookup returns CDR1 MGHDK and CDR2 SYGVNS. The CDR3 is 15 amino acids. Trimming took 0 bases from V and 5 from J; bases not matched to a gene: 5. This CDR3 reads CASSEYGGGRETQYF. CDR3 sequence (DNA): TGTGCCAGCAGTGAATACGGGGGGGGTAGGGAGACCCAGTACTTC. The full variable domain, rest sourced from reference TRBV25-1 and TRBJ2-5, is EADIYQTPRYLVIGTGKKITLECSQTMGHDKMYWYQQDPGMELHLIHYSYGVNSTEKGDLSSESTVSRIRTEHFPLTLESARPSHTSQYLCASSEYGGGRETQYFGPGTRLLVL.

The V call is TRBV7-6, the J call TRBJ2-1; no definite D call. This CDR3 has 16 residues. CDR1 and CDR2 (germline): SGHVS, FNYEAQ. Trimming took 0 bases from V and 0 from J, leaving 9 bases between them. Here the CDR3 DNA reads TGTGCCAGCAGCTTAGCTCTCTTAAGCTCCTACAATGAGCAGTTCTTC. Translated, it gives CASSLALLSSYNEQFF.

The genes are TRBV5-1 and TRBJ2-1, with TRBD2 matching 11 bases. The germline V gene encodes CDR1 SGHRS and CDR2 YFSETQ. The ends lost 0 bases at V and 6 bases at J; junction bases unmatched: 5. This CDR3 region has 16 residues. DNA for the CDR3: TGCGCCAGCAGCTTGGGTTTTGGGACTAGCGGCAATGAGCAGTTCTTC. This translates into CASSLGFGTSGNEQFF.

This chain links TRBV5-4 with TRBJ1-4; 7 nucleotides line up with TRBD1. Losses at the gene ends were 3 bases for V and 12 bases for J; bases not matched to a gene: 8. This CDR3 has 13 residues. The germline gives CDR1 SGHNT, CDR2 YYREEE (reference sequence). The CDR3 loop is CASSSNLDRELFF. CDR3 in DNA: TGTGCCAGCAGCTCGAACCTCGACAGGGAACTGTTTTTT.

The chain recombines TRBV19 with TRBJ2-3, with a weak D call TRBD1 (6 bases). The germline V gene has CDR1 LNHDA and CDR2 SQIVND (reference sequence). Deletions cut 5 bases from V and 0 bases from J, with 9 bases between. The CDR3 sequence is 14 residues long. The CDR3 DNA reads as TGTGCCAGTAGTTTGGACAGAAGCACAGATACGCAGTATTTT. Its translation is CASSLDRSTDTQYF.

This clone was seen just once. The CDR3 region has the DNA TGTGCCAGCAGCTTATGGGGACAGACGAACACTGAAGCTTTCTTT. It codes for CASSLWGQTNTEAFF. The gene calls are TRBV7-2 and TRBJ1-1; TRBD1 matches 7 bases. Germline loops: CDR1 SGHTA, CDR2 FQGNSA. V lost 2 bases and J lost 1; bases outside the gene matches: 4. This CDR3 comprises 15 residues.

This sequence joins TRBV7-9 and TRBJ1-1, with 9 bases aligning to TRBD1. This CDR3 is 13 amino acids long. The germline gives CDR1 SEHNR, CDR2 FQNEAQ (reference sequence). V lost 4 bases, J lost 4 bases, and 1 base stayed unmatched. CDR3 DNA: TGTGCCAGCAGCTCGGACAGGGGCACTGAAGCTTTCTTT. This gives the protein CASSSDRGTEAFF.

This sequence joins TRBV14 and TRBJ1-6; D is unclear. V shed 1 base and J shed 8 bases, with 6 bases lying between them. The CDR3 covers 13 residues. The germline CDR1 and CDR2 sequences are SGHDN and FVKESK. CDR3 amino acids: CASSQARDSPLHF. The CDR3 nucleotides are TGTGCCAGCAGCCAAGCCCGGGATTCACCCCTCCACTTT. The variable domain in full, completed from reference TRBV14 and TRBJ1-6, reads EAGVTQFPSHSVIEKGQTVTLRCDPISGHDNLYWYRRVMGKEIKFLLHFVKESKQDESGMPNNRFLAERTGGTYSTLKVQPAELEDSGVYFCASSQARDSPLHFGNGTRLTVT.

V usage is TRBV28 and J usage is TRBJ2-7; 8 bases are a match to TRBD1. The CDR3 length is 15 residues. Looked up from germline, CDR1 is MDHEN and CDR2 is SYDVKM. The V and J ends lost 5 bases and 6 bases, in that order; junction bases with no gene match: 12. For the CDR3, the DNA is TGTGCCAGCAGTAGCCCGACAGGGGCCCTCTCCGAGCAGTACTTC. Residues: CASSSPTGALSEQYF.

This sequence joins TRBV9 and TRBJ2-1; a possible D gene is TRBD1 (6 bases). This CDR3 contains 17 residues. Deletions cut 0 bases from V and 2 bases from J, with 15 bases between. Germline-derived CDR1 and CDR2 are SGDLS and YYNGEE. Here the CDR3 DNA reads TGTGCCAGCAGCGTAGGAGGACAGCTCCTAACCTACAATGAGCAGTTCTTC. It encodes CASSVGGQLLTYNEQFF.

The chain carries TRBV6-1 and TRBJ1-3; D not certain. Trimming shortened V by 4 bases and J by 9 bases, and 13 bases separated the two germline ends. Looked up from germline, CDR1 is MNHNS and CDR2 is SASEGT. CDR3 size: 13 residues. CDR3 protein: CASSAGPRGTIYF. The CDR3 DNA sequence: TGTGCCAGCAGTGCTGGGCCCCGGGGCACCATATATTTT.

V gene TRBV5-4 combines with J gene TRBJ2-7; 7 positions agree with TRBD1. V shed 2 bases, J shed 2 bases, and the junction held 4 bases outside the gene matches. CDR3 length: 14 residues. Germline-derived CDR1 and CDR2 are SGHNT and YYREEE (reference sequence). The CDR3 DNA reads as TGTGCCAGCAGCTTAAGGGACAGTACCTACGAGCAGTACTTC. Amino acid sequence: CASSLRDSTYEQYF.

J is TRBJ2-7 and V is TRBV28, with 9 bases matching TRBD1. The CDR3 totals 15 residues. The V segment lost 3 bases and the J segment 1 base; nucleotides outside the gene matches: 4. The germline gives CDR1 MDHEN, CDR2 SYDVKM. Here the CDR3 DNA reads TGTGCCAGCAGTTTTTCCGGGACAGGGTCCTACGAGCAGTACTTC. Translated, it gives CASSFSGTGSYEQYF.

J is TRBJ2-1 and V is TRBV28, with 9 nucleotides matching TRBD2. The germline CDR1 and CDR2 sequences are MDHEN and SYDVKM. The CDR3 totals 15 residues. The ends lost 3 bases at V and 5 bases at J; junction bases unmatched: 5. The CDR3 sequence is CASSFKREVNNEQFF. As DNA, the CDR3 is TGTGCCAGCAGTTTTAAGCGGGAGGTCAACAATGAGCAGTTCTTC. Together with reference TRBV28 and TRBJ2-1, the CDR3 gives the full variable domain: DVKVTQSSRYLVKRTGEKVFLECVQDMDHENMFWYRQDPGLGLRLIYFSYDVKMKEKGDIPEGYSVSREKKERFSLILESASTNQTSMYLCASSFKREVNNEQFFGPGTRLTVL.

This sequence joins TRBV29-1 and TRBJ1-1, with a possible D match to TRBD1 (5 bases). The V end lost 7 bases, the J end lost 4 bases, and 7 bases lay between the germline ends. The CDR3 totals 10 residues. CDR1 and CDR2 (germline): SQVTM, ANQGSEA. In nucleotides, the CDR3 is TGCAGCGGGAGGGGCACTGAAGCTTTCTTT. Protein: CSGRGTEAFF.

This chain joins TRBV7-3 and TRBJ2-1, with 11 bases aligning to TRBD2. J was trimmed by 6 bases and V by 3 bases; bases with no gene match: 13. The CDR3 runs 18 residues. Germline CDR1 is SGHTA and CDR2 is FQGTGA. CDR3 residues: CASSFSASLAGGFNEQFF. In DNA form, the CDR3 reads TGTGCCAGCAGCTTTTCAGCCTCCCTAGCGGGGGGCTTCAATGAGCAGTTCTTC. The whole variable domain, filled in from reference TRBV7-3 and TRBJ2-1, reads GAGVSQTPSNKVTEKGKYVELRCDPISGHTALYWYRQSLGQGPEFLIYFQGTGAADDSGLPNDRFFAVRPEGSVSTLKIQRTERGDSAVYLCASSFSASLAGGFNEQFFGPGTRLTVL.

The J gene is TRBJ2-6, the V gene TRBV19, with D possibly called TRBD1 or TRBD2 (5 bases each). Deletions cut 5 bases from V and 0 bases from J, with 14 bases between. Germline loops: CDR1 LNHDA, CDR2 SQIVND (reference sequence). The CDR3 contains 17 residues. Here the CDR3 reads CASSPGTMSSGANVLTF. As DNA, the CDR3 is TGTGCCAGTAGTCCCGGGACGATGAGCTCTGGGGCCAACGTCCTGACTTTC. The full variable domain, in which reference TRBV19 and TRBJ2-6 provide the parts outside the CDR3, is DGGITQSPKYLFRKEGQNVTLSCEQNLNHDAMYWYRQDPGQGLRLIYYSQIVNDFQKGDIAEGYSVSREKKESFPLTVTSAQKNPTAFYLCASSPGTMSSGANVLTFGAGSRLTVL.

CDR3 protein: CASSLKGGIYEQYF. The CDR3 region has the DNA TGTGCCAGCAGTTTAAAGGGAGGGATCTACGAGCAGTACTTC. The chain couples TRBV27 to TRBJ2-7; the match to TRBD2 covers 7 bases. With 2 bases clipped from V and 3 bases from J, the junction kept 4 bases outside the gene matches. The V gene's germline CDR1 is MNHEY and CDR2 SMNVEV (reference sequence). CDR3 length: 14 residues.

This chain uses TRBV4-3 with TRBJ2-7, with D possibly being TRBD1 or TRBD2 (6 bases each). Germline assignment: CDR1 LGHNA and CDR2 YSLEER. The CDR3 consists of 15 residues. Trimming left V 3 bases short and J 3 bases short, with 15 bases between. CDR3 residues: CASSQSRRGSYEQYF. The CDR3 DNA follows: TGCGCCAGCAGCCAGAGCCGGAGGGGGAGCTACGAGCAGTACTTC.

The CDR3: CASSIAGGTYEQYF. The CDR3, as DNA: TGTGCCAGCAGCATAGCGGGGGGGACCTACGAGCAGTACTTC. The chain links TRBV5-4 to TRBJ2-7, with 11 bases fitting TRBD2. Trimming at V came to 4 bases and at J to 2 bases, leaving 2 bases not matched to a gene. CDR3 length equals 14 residues. The germline V gene encodes CDR1 SGHNT and CDR2 YYREEE (reference sequence).

V gene TRBV28 combines with J gene TRBJ1-2; D is unclear. Germline lookup yields CDR1 MDHEN and CDR2 SYDVKM. This CDR3 region has 12 residues. Trimming cost V 3 bases and J 7 bases, with 9 bases left between them. The CDR3 loop reads CASSFEDFGYTF. CDR3 in DNA: TGTGCCAGCAGTTTTGAGGACTTTGGCTACACCTTC.

The gene calls are TRBV11-2 and TRBJ1-1, with D possibly being TRBD1 (5 bases). CDR1 SGHAT and CDR2 FQNNGV come from the germline V gene. This CDR3 region has 13 residues. The V end was cut by 1 base, the J end by 10 bases, with 13 bases between. The CDR3, as DNA: TGTGCCAGCAGCTTAGCGGCGGGGCTCGGAGCTTTCTTT. It specifies CASSLAAGLGAFF.